This T cell receptor beta chain was profiled in a study of cytomegalovirus exposure and HLA in healthy donors. Per germline, CDR1 WNHNN and CDR2 SYGVQD (reference sequence). This CDR3 is 16 amino acids long. With V trimmed by 5 bases and J by 2 bases, 10 bases remained unmatched. PCR amplification relied on 60 Vbeta primers (plus 13 Jbeta primers). Data came from immunoSEQ multiplex PCR; TCRdb stores just in-frame clones and leaves some out. The data show 110,000 to 150,000 clones, over 65% seen once. J is TRBJ2-3 and V is TRBV10-1; TRBD2 aligns across 7 bases. This receptor was obtained from a woman in her 30s in good health and CMV-seronegative. Material: PBMCs. The CDR3 bases are TGCGCCAGCAGTCCTGAGGGAGCGGGAAACACAGATACGCAGTATTTT. Its protein is CASSPEGAGNTDTQYF.